A single sample is the source of the 24 T cell receptor beta chains below, sequenced in a study of T cell repertoires in cytomegalovirus infection. Each CDR3 protein gets one entry after TCRdb re-called the reads with MiXCR. The table has just over 150,000 distinct CDR3 sequences, roughly a quarter seen once. Sequencing was carried out using PBMCs. Every receptor here comes from a human donor in good health (CMV status not recorded). Some clones in this sample may be carry-over from other donors' samples.

This clonotype was observed a few times. V usage is TRBV28 and J usage is TRBJ1-1; D not certain. V dropped 2 bases and J dropped 11 bases, with 9 bases sitting between them. The CDR3 is made up of 11 amino acids. Germline CDR1 MDHEN, CDR2 SYDVKM. CDR3: CASSLNRRAFF. The CDR3 DNA is TGTGCCAGCAGTTTAAACAGAAGGGCTTTCTTT.

The V call is TRBV6-1, the J call TRBJ1-1, with unresolved D. The ends were cut back, 1 base at V and 0 bases at J, with 6 bases in the middle. This CDR3 has 14 amino acids. CDR1 MNHNS and CDR2 SASEGT come from the germline V gene. CDR3 sequence: CASSEVLLNTEAFF. CDR3 sequence (DNA): TGTGCCAGCAGTGAAGTTTTACTGAACACTGAAGCTTTCTTT.

This clonotype turned up a few times. The CDR3 sequence is CASSLFRGNTEAFF. The CDR3 DNA sequence: TGTGCCAGCAGTTTATTCAGGGGGAACACTGAAGCTTTCTTT. The chain couples TRBV28 to TRBJ1-1; maybe TRBD1 (6 bases). Germline CDR1 reads MDHEN; CDR2 reads SYDVKM. V lost 1 base and J lost 1, with 7 bases in between. The CDR3 covers 14 residues.

The V gene is TRBV7-9, the J gene TRBJ1-2; 9 nucleotides line up with TRBD1. Germline values: CDR1 SEHNR, CDR2 FQNEAQ (reference sequence). V lost 3 bases, J lost 8 bases, and 10 bases stayed unmatched. This CDR3 contains 15 residues. The CDR3 coding sequence is TGTGCCAGCAGCTTCCCGGGACAGGGCGCACGGGGCTACACCTTC. Translating gives CASSFPGQGARGYTF.

This clonotype is termed medium-sized (0.01 to 0.1%). The chain links TRBV7-2 to TRBJ2-5; D gene ambiguous. The germline CDR1 and CDR2 sequences are SGHTA and FQGNSA. The ends were cut back, 1 base at V and 2 bases at J, with 11 bases in the middle. The CDR3 is made up of 15 amino acids. The CDR3 DNA follows: TGTGCCAGCAGCTTAGGATTACCATCACAAGAGACCCAGTACTTC. This sequence encodes CASSLGLPSQETQYF.

This chain links TRBV28 with TRBJ1-2; D may be TRBD1 (6 bases). V lost 3 bases and J lost 6, with 11 bases in between. Germline V CDR1 and CDR2: MDHEN, SYDVKM. This CDR3 is 13 amino acids long. The CDR3 is CASSFPGVDGYTF. DNA of the CDR3: TGTGCCAGCAGTTTTCCAGGGGTGGATGGCTACACCTTC.

V usage is TRBV11-3 and J usage is TRBJ1-1; no firm D call. This CDR3 region has 13 residues. Trimming took 2 bases from V and 2 from J, leaving 6 bases between them. Germline V CDR1 and CDR2: SGHNT, YENEEA. The CDR3 is CASSLHGNTEAFF. In DNA form, the CDR3 reads TGTGCCAGCAGCTTACACGGAAACACTGAAGCTTTCTTT.

This clonotype was counted only a few times. The chain is built from TRBV7-3 and TRBJ2-3, with 15 bases lining up with TRBD2. Germline V lookup: CDR1 SGHTA, CDR2 FQGTGA. The CDR3 is made up of 17 amino acids. V shed 0 bases and J 7 bases; nucleotides not matched to a gene: 5. CDR3 sequence (DNA): TGTGCCAGCAGCTTAACCAGGACTAGCGGGGGGGCAAATACGCAGTATTTT. Encoded protein: CASSLTRTSGGANTQYF.

Details on this clonotype: A much larger clone lies a single base off, so this may be a read error. The chain is built from TRBV11-2 and TRBJ1-6; perhaps TRBD1 as D (6 bases). The germline V gene encodes CDR1 SGHAT and CDR2 FQNNGV. CDR3 length: 19 residues. V was cut by 4 bases and J by 4 bases, with 23 bases left in between. The CDR3 nucleotides read TGTGCCAGCAGCTCTAAAACTATCGACCGGGGGCTATATAATTCACCCCTCCACTTT. Its translation: CASSSKTIDRGLYNSPLHF.

V is TRBV28 and J is TRBJ2-2, with TRBD1 matching 7 bases. Germline CDR1 is MDHEN and CDR2 is SYDVKM. The CDR3 has 15 residues. The V segment lost 8 bases and the J segment 4 bases; nucleotides outside the gene matches: 10. The CDR3 sequence is CASVEGAPGTGELFF. The CDR3 bases are TGTGCCAGCGTCGAGGGGGCCCCGGGCACCGGGGAGCTGTTTTTT. The variable domain in full, completed from reference TRBV28 and TRBJ2-2, reads DVKVTQSSRYLVKRTGEKVFLECVQDMDHENMFWYRQDPGLGLRLIYFSYDVKMKEKGDIPEGYSVSREKKERFSLILESASTNQTSMYLCASVEGAPGTGELFFGEGSRLTVL.

In its sample, this clonotype was seen many times. In DNA form, the CDR3 reads TGTGCCAGCAGCTTAGCCTCCGCCCGACGCACAGATACGCAGTATTTT. The encoded protein is CASSLASARRTDTQYF. The V call is TRBV7-2, the J call TRBJ2-3; no reliable D call. V lost 0 bases and J 1 base, leaving 11 bases between the germline ends. This CDR3 is built from 16 residues. CDR1 and CDR2 from the germline V gene are SGHTA and FQGNSA.

Worth noting for this clonotype: Germline and junction disagree at one end, which may indicate a read error. The chain combines TRBV7-2 with TRBJ1-1; D call uncertain. Germline V gene lookup returns CDR1 SGHTA and CDR2 FQGNSA. The CDR3 contains 14 residues. The CDR3 spells CAGSLGTEYTEAFF. For the CDR3, the DNA is TGTGCCGGCAGCTTAGGAACAGAGTACACTGAAGCTTTCTTT.

This clonotype came up a few times. V and J are TRBV23-1 and TRBJ2-7; 10 bases fit TRBD1. TRBV23-1 is designated an ORF whose function remains uncertain. Trimming cost V 4 bases and J 0 bases; bases outside gene matches: 3. The CDR3 length is 15 residues. This chain's CDR3 is CASSPTGGFSYEQYF. CDR3 coding DNA: TGCGCCAGCAGTCCGACAGGGGGCTTCTCCTACGAGCAGTACTTC.

V is TRBV7-2 and J is TRBJ2-5, with D possibly being TRBD1 (5 bases). The CDR3 loop spans 13 amino acids. CDR1 SGHTA and CDR2 FQGNSA come from the germline V gene. V lost 6 bases and J lost 1, with 9 bases in between. CDR3 protein: CASRPTAQETQYF. The CDR3 DNA reads as TGTGCCAGCAGACCGACAGCCCAAGAGACCCAGTACTTC. Based on the CDR3 plus reference TRBV7-2 and TRBJ2-5, the full variable domain is GAGVSQSPSNKVTEKGKDVELRCDPISGHTALYWYRQSLGQGLEFLIYFQGNSAPDKSGLPSDRFSAERTGGSVSTLTIQRTQQEDSAVYLCASRPTAQETQYFGPGTRLLVL.

J is TRBJ2-3 and V is TRBV6-5; no reliable D call. The V gene lost 0 bases and the J gene lost 2 bases, with 21 bases spanning the gap. The CDR3 extends over 19 amino acids. Germline V gene lookup returns CDR1 MNHEY and CDR2 SVGAGI. In DNA, the CDR3 is TGTGCCAGCAGTTACTCGACACCCGGATTCTCCCCTAACACAGATACGCAGTATTTT. This gives the protein CASSYSTPGFSPNTDTQYF.

The rearrangement joins TRBV6-6 to TRBJ1-5; no clear D. The V end was cut by 5 bases, the J end by 0 bases, with 8 bases between. The CDR3 totals 14 residues. Germline V CDR1 and CDR2: MNHNY, SVGAGI (reference sequence). DNA of the CDR3: TGTGCCAGCAGTACCCATATTAGCAATCAGCCCCAGCATTTT. Its protein product is CASSTHISNQPQHF.

This clonotype was recorded many times. The chain links TRBV28 to TRBJ1-2; 7 nucleotides line up with TRBD1. The CDR3 length is 21 residues. Germline V gene data show CDR1 as MDHEN and CDR2 as SYDVKM. The trim removed 4 bases at V and 1 base at J, leaving 24 bases unmatched. CDR3 in DNA: TGTGCCAGCAGTTCGTTGGGGCCGTTGGGGCCGCGACAGGGCCATAACTATGGCTACACCTTC. This gives the protein CASSSLGPLGPRQGHNYGYTF.

This clonotype was observed a few times. The CDR3 reads CASSSLGGRDKLEGQPQHF. The CDR3 region has the DNA TGTGCCAGCAGTTCCCTAGGGGGAAGGGACAAACTGGAGGGGCAGCCCCAGCATTTT. The chain employs TRBV28 and TRBJ1-5, with D possibly TRBD1 on 6 matching bases. With 4 bases removed from V and 7 bases from J, the gap between germline ends came to 29 bases. CDR1 and CDR2 from the germline V gene are MDHEN and SYDVKM. This CDR3 region has 19 residues. Using reference TRBV28 and TRBJ1-5 for the parts outside the CDR3, the full variable domain is DVKVTQSSRYLVKRTGEKVFLECVQDMDHENMFWYRQDPGLGLRLIYFSYDVKMKEKGDIPEGYSVSREKKERFSLILESASTNQTSMYLCASSSLGGRDKLEGQPQHFGDGTRLSIL.

The chain combines TRBV28 with TRBJ2-7, with D possibly being TRBD1 or TRBD2 (6 bases each). From germline, CDR1 is MDHEN and CDR2 SYDVKM. This CDR3 has 16 residues. V was clipped by 5 bases and J by 3 bases, with 20 bases between them. As DNA, the CDR3 is TGTGCCAGCAGTCAAAATCATTGGGGGGCAGACTACGAGCAGTACTTC. It codes for CASSQNHWGADYEQYF.

At least ten counts were recorded for this clonotype. V usage is TRBV11-1 and J usage is TRBJ2-4; D ambiguous. V lost 0 bases, J lost 3 bases, and 12 bases lay in between. This CDR3 comprises 16 residues. The germline CDR1 and CDR2 sequences are SGHAT and FQDESV (reference sequence). The CDR3 nucleotides are TGTGCCAGCAGCTTAGCTTACGGATTCGACAAAAACATTCAGTACTTC. This gives the protein CASSLAYGFDKNIQYF.

This clonotype was picked up many times. The J gene is TRBJ1-5, the V gene TRBV12-3 or TRBV12-4; D is ambiguous. CDR3 size: 18 residues. Trimming removed 2 bases at V and 0 bases at J, with 17 bases between. The CDR3 nucleotides read TGTGCCAGCAGTTTAAAGGTCAGAGACCGGTTTAGCAATCAGCCCCAGCATTTT. Its protein product is CASSLKVRDRFSNQPQHF.

The V call is TRBV2, the J call TRBJ1-1; D is perhaps TRBD1 (5 bases). Germline values: CDR1 SNHLY, CDR2 FYNNEI. This CDR3 region has 14 residues. V lost 4 bases and J 0 bases, leaving 9 bases between the germline ends. Written as DNA, the CDR3 is TGTGCCAGCAGTGCAGGGACCCTGAACACTGAAGCTTTCTTT. Protein: CASSAGTLNTEAFF.

The sample holds a few counts of this clonotype. V is TRBV29-1 and J is TRBJ2-3; D is unclear. Germline V gene data show CDR1 as SQVTM and CDR2 as ANQGSEA. V was clipped by 4 bases and J by 2 bases, with 7 bases between them. The CDR3 has 12 residues. This chain's CDR3 is CSVGISTDTQYF. CDR3 nucleotides: TGCAGCGTTGGAATTTCCACAGATACGCAGTATTTT.

The J gene is TRBJ2-7, the V gene TRBV28; perhaps D is TRBD1 or TRBD2 (6 bases each). V lost 6 bases, J lost 4 bases, and 19 bases lay in between. Germline-derived CDR1 and CDR2 are MDHEN and SYDVKM. The CDR3 is made up of 15 amino acids. Here the CDR3 DNA reads TGTGCCAGCAGATCCGCCTCGGGGGCGTTATACGAGCAGTACTTC. This gives the protein CASRSASGALYEQYF.